This T cell receptor (beta chain) was captured in a study of human versus mouse CDR3 diversity and MHC coevolution. In the study overall: Valid reads per sample ranged from roughly 5.5 x 10^6 to 1.8 x 10^7. Points from the study as a whole: The lowest clonal inequality scores came from most of the three human donors. iCHAO1 estimated the human TCR beta repertoire at 1.5 million to 2 million clonotypes.

Method: immunoSEQ multiplex PCR; TCRdb's copy keeps in-frame clones and lacks some. The sample has tens of thousands of clones, roughly 93% seen once. As regards this clone: As yet, its antigen is unknown.

The CDR3 consists of 13 residues. Germline V lookup: CDR1 SEHNR, CDR2 FQNEAQ (reference sequence). V dropped 5 bases and J dropped 4 bases, with 8 bases sitting between them. Sorting isolated naive CD4 T cells lacking CD45RO and expressing CD62L. The material sequenced was naive CD4+ T cells from blood. This sample's subset: CD45RO-negative CD62L-positive naive CD4 T cells. The receptor was derived from a person aged 30-69 years in good health. The chain uses TRBV7-9 and TRBJ2-2; D not certain. CDR3: CASSVTVTGELFF. The CDR3, as DNA: TGTGCCAGCAGCGTCACGGTCACCGGGGAGCTGTTTTTT. Together with reference TRBV7-9 and TRBJ2-2, the CDR3 gives the full variable domain: DTGVSQNPRHKITKRGQNVTFRCDPISEHNRLYWYRQTLGQGPEFLTYFQNEAQLEKSRLLSDRFSAERPKGSFSTLEIQRTEQGDSAMYLCASSVTVTGELFFGEGSRLTVL.